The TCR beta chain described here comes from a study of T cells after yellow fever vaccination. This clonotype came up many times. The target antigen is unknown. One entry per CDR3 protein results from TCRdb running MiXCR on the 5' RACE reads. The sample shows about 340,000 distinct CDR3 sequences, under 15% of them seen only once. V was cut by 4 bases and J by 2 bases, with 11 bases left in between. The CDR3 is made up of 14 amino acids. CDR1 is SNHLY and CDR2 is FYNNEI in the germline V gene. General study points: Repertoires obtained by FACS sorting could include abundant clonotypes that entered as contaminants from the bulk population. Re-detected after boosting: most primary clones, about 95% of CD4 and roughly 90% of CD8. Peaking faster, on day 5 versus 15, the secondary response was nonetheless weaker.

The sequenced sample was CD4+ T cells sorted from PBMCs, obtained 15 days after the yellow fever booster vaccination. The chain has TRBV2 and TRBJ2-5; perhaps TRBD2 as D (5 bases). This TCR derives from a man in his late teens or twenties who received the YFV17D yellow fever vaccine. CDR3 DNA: TGTGCCAGCAGTGTAGTGACTACTCAAGAGACCCAGTACTTC. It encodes CASSVVTTQETQYF.